This TCR beta chain was captured by sequencing in a study of T cell clonotyping in hematopoietic cell transplantation. Study results and limitations: Graft donor and pretransplant recipient Inverse Simpson Index values predicted broader posttransplant TCR diversity. Recipient TCR diversity dropped after transplant; expanded clonotypes rose from day 30 to 180.

Clones were read by immunoSEQ multiplex PCR, and TCRdb kept only the in-frame ones, dropping some. The profile shows 2,800 or so clones, under 90% of them singletons. For this clone: Its cognate antigen is unknown.

Trimming removed 2 bases from V and 10 bases from J, with 15 bases in between. Germline CDR1 is MDHEN and CDR2 is SYDVKM. The CDR3 loop spans 15 amino acids. The sequenced sample was PBMCs, obtained 180 days after allogeneic stem cell transplant. The V call is TRBV28, the J call TRBJ1-6, with D unclear. This TCR came from a female patient in her 40s who had an allogeneic stem cell transplant from a related donor, so T cells may come from the graft donor. Some clones in this sample may be carry-over from other donors' samples. The DNA for the CDR3 is TGTGCCAGCAGTTTAGAGCCGTTGGATGCATCACCCCTCCACTTT. As protein: CASSLEPLDASPLHF.